This T cell receptor (beta chain) emerged from a study of blood T cells in healthy people across ages (dated by TCRdb to between 2014 and 2017). With respect to the entire study: In model experiments, template switching captured about one uniquely barcoded TCR beta cDNA molecule for every two T cells. To track age-related changes in TCR beta repertoire diversity, the study relied on deep sequencing normalized with unique cDNA molecular identifiers. The donors were split into four age groups: young (average around 15 years), middle-aged (around 37), aged (more than 55) and long-lived (roughly 88). Using the same blood draw, the study looked at two additional independent replicas of 1 million unique cDNA reads for two donors, one aged 18 to 30 and the other aged 80 or older. To avoid experimental bias, donors of different ages were spread randomly across the sequencing lanes.

Donors were roughly 40 systemically healthy Caucasian individuals from Russia aged roughly 6 to 90 years. Ten milliliters of peripheral blood were collected from each donor into EDTA-treated Vacutainer tubes. Ficoll-Paque density-gradient centrifugation was used to isolate PBMCs, with at least 6 million obtained per sample. Total RNA, at least 6 micrograms per sample, was extracted from PBMCs with Trizol reagent. For every donor, an aliquot of PBMCs went through flow cytometry to measure the percentages of naive CD45RAhigh/CD27high T cells. This clonotype appeared a few times. The antigen this receptor binds is unknown. The record has no base qualities; no much larger clone is one base away. Libraries were constructed by 5' RACE. Sequenced using an Illumina HiSeq 2500. The second PCR ran for about 6 to 11 cycles and used a J-beta primer mix along with a sample-barcoded 5' primer. Each TCR beta cDNA molecule received a unique molecular identifier from a template-switch 5' adaptor carrying 12 random nucleotides. Each sample yielded at least 2.5 million CDR3-containing paired-end reads. The Mint cDNA synthesis kit, primed by a TRBC-specific oligonucleotide, was used to synthesize first-strand cDNA from all RNA. Following uracil-DNA glycosylase treatment, a first 18-cycle PCR with universal primers M1SS and BC2_uni_R was performed on all cDNA. The paper's processing steps were these. Normalization of each sample was performed by random selection of 1 million high-quality reads, each carrying a distinct molecular identifier. Instead of being binned into consensus sequences, reads that shared molecular identifiers were thrown out. MiTCR, set to a Q25 quality threshold and the strictest error-elimination algorithm, was used for CDR3 identification, clonotype clustering and error correction. A nonparametric unseen species model with Euler transformation was used to estimate lower-bound total TCR beta diversity. TCRdb reanalyzed the raw reads on its own, using fastp at Q25 for trimming and MiXCR for clone calling, and kept in-frame beta chains. Rows merge per CDR3 protein into single entries with the most common DNA and genes. For this entry, the V and J calls and clone size follow TCRdb and not the study's own pipeline. The sample data list hundreds of thousands of distinct CDR3 sequences, and under 30% of these were observed just once. The leading ten clones occupy 15% to 20% of the sample.

Results and caveats for the whole study, not just this receptor: The CMV infection status of donors was not known, potentially confounding age-related changes in expanded clonotypes. Compared with the aged group, the long-lived group had more naive CD4+ T cells, fewer expanded clones and increased TCR diversity, suggesting age selection. Estimates of total diversity from one million sequenced T cells were regarded as lower bounds and underestimates. Since profiling was done on bulk unsorted PBMCs, naive and antigen-experienced compartments could not be conclusively compared. As age increased, observed TCR beta diversity per million T cells dropped in a roughly linear way, and a significant reduction was already evident by age 40. Observed TCR beta diversity correlated strongly with the percentage of naive T cells measured by flow cytometry.

The sample comprised blood. This sequence was found in an elderly woman in good health.

The sequence in DNA is TGTGCCAGCACCCGGCTGGATCAGGGCTCTGGAAACACCATATATTTT. This encodes CASTRLDQGSGNTIYF. In this chain, TRBV11-2 is recombined with TRBJ1-3, with TRBD1 tentatively as D gene (5 bases match). Counted from cysteine to phenylalanine, this CDR3 has 16 amino acids. Only the CDR3 DNA is retained, 48 bases long and in frame from the first base. The germline V gene yields SGHAT for CDR1 and FQNNGV for CDR2. V lost 7 bases and J lost 0 bases; the stretch between them is 16 bases long.